Below are 18 T cell receptor beta chains sequenced from a single sample in a study of CD8 T cells in Susac syndrome. With random hexamers, reverse transcription was performed on roughly 0.45 to 1 ug of RNA. TCRdb re-called the immunoSEQ multiplex PCR reads with MiXCR, one entry per CDR3 protein. The top ten clones hold more than 0.07% of a sample with some 160,000 distinct CDR3 sequences, 92% of them seen once. Source material: CD4+ T cells from PBMCs. The origin of the receptors is a human donor in good health.

The chain is built from TRBV7-8 and TRBJ2-6, with TRBD2 as a possible D gene (6 bases). In germline, CDR1 is SGHVS, CDR2 FQNEAQ. Trimming took off 5 bases at V and 0 bases at J, with 14 bases between the two ends. The CDR3 sequence is 17 residues long. The CDR3 region is CASSLRRAHSGANVLTF. In nucleotides, the CDR3 is TGTGCCAGCAGCCTCAGGAGGGCCCACTCTGGGGCCAACGTCCTGACTTTC.

The chain recombines TRBV5-1 with TRBJ1-1; no definite D call. The V end was cut by 2 bases, the J end by 1 base, with 9 bases between. Per the germline V gene, CDR1 is SGHRS and CDR2 is YFSETQ. There are 14 residues in the CDR3. The CDR3 DNA reads TGCGCCAGCAGCTTTGATGGCCCGAACACTGAAGCTTTCTTT. Translation: CASSFDGPNTEAFF.

The chain carries TRBV2 and TRBJ1-2, with 11 bases fitting TRBD1. Germline CDR1 and CDR2: SNHLY and FYNNEI. CDR3 length equals 13 residues. Germline trimming cut 4 bases from V and 6 bases from J; bases unmatched to any gene: 1. DNA of the CDR3: TGTGCCAGCAGTGTGGGACAGGGGGATGGCTACACCTTC. Protein: CASSVGQGDGYTF.

The count of this clonotype is one. The chain has TRBV27 and TRBJ2-7; possibly TRBD2 for D (6 bases). The CDR3 covers 15 residues. Germline V gives CDR1 MNHEY, CDR2 SMNVEV (reference sequence). V lost 6 bases and J lost 2, with 17 bases in between. CDR3 residues: CASSSAREVPYEQYF. The CDR3 DNA reads TGTGCCAGCAGCTCAGCCAGGGAGGTTCCCTACGAGCAGTACTTC.

The chain couples TRBV4-2 to TRBJ1-1; unclear D gene. CDR3 length equals 14 residues. Trimming pared 1 base from V and 1 base from J, leaving 7 bases between. The V gene's germline CDR1 is LGHNA and CDR2 YNFKEQ. The CDR3 DNA reads as TGTGCCAGCAGCCAAGCTGCGGGGAACACTGAAGCTTTCTTT. It yields the protein CASSQAAGNTEAFF.

This clonotype has just one count. The gene calls are TRBV7-8 and TRBJ2-3; no clear D gene. Germline V gives CDR1 SGHVS, CDR2 FQNEAQ. Trimming pared 1 base from V and 0 bases from J, leaving 8 bases between. The CDR3 has 15 amino acids. CDR3 loop: CASSLDTGSTDTQYF. In nucleotides, the CDR3 is TGTGCCAGCAGCTTAGACACGGGCAGCACAGATACGCAGTATTTT.

This clonotype was found a few times. The chain couples TRBV12-3 or TRBV12-4 to TRBJ2-7; no definite D call. This CDR3 region has 11 residues. The V end was cut by 6 bases, the J end by 5 bases, with 8 bases between. The CDR3 coding sequence is TGTGCCAGCAGCTCTTACGACGAGCAGTACTTC. This gives the protein CASSSYDEQYF.

The chain is built from TRBV19 and TRBJ1-4; 7 positions match TRBD1. Germline CDR1 and CDR2: LNHDA and SQIVND (reference sequence). The junction had 7 bases not matched to a gene; V was cut back by 6 bases and J by 6 bases. The CDR3 length is 14 residues. CDR3 in DNA: TGTGCCAGTAGCAATGACAGGGCAGATGAAAAACTGTTTTTT. It encodes CASSNDRADEKLFF.

In its sample, this clonotype was seen a few times. This sequence joins TRBV4-1 and TRBJ1-1; D is uncertain. Per the germline V gene, CDR1 is MGHRA and CDR2 is YSYEKL. The CDR3 runs to 15 residues. The V and J ends lost 4 bases and 4 bases respectively, with 16 bases between them. CDR3 coding DNA: TGCGCCAGCAGCCCAGAGGGCCTAAGTACCACTGAAGCTTTCTTT. This translates into CASSPEGLSTTEAFF.

V is TRBV6-2 or TRBV6-3 and J is TRBJ1-5; 8 bases line up with TRBD1. The germline gives CDR1 MNHEY, CDR2 SVGEGT. V trimming: 8 bases; J trimming: 0 bases; junction bases outside the gene matches: 3. This CDR3 is built from 14 residues. The CDR3 region is CASGDRPSNQPQHF. CDR3 nucleotide sequence: TGTGCCAGCGGGGACAGGCCTAGCAATCAGCCCCAGCATTTT.

V is TRBV27 and J is TRBJ1-5; D perhaps matches TRBD1 (5 bases). V lost 4 bases and J 7 bases, leaving 14 bases between the germline ends. Germline lookup yields CDR1 MNHEY and CDR2 SMNVEV (reference sequence). The CDR3 extends over 14 amino acids. This CDR3 reads CASSSLSGGQPQHF. In DNA form, the CDR3 reads TGTGCCAGCAGTTCCCTTAGCGGGGGACAGCCCCAGCATTTT.

This clonotype was found once. The chain combines TRBV5-1 with TRBJ2-5; no reliable D call. The V gene's germline CDR1 is SGHRS and CDR2 YFSETQ. The CDR3 length is 14 residues. The V end was cut by 0 bases, the J end by 4 bases, with 10 bases between. CDR3 amino acids: CASSLDRWAETQYF. The DNA for the CDR3 is TGCGCCAGCAGCTTGGATCGCTGGGCAGAGACCCAGTACTTC.

The CDR3 nucleotides are TGTGCCAGCAGTTTATGGGGCGGAGACTACACCTTC. Translated: CASSLWGGDYTF. The chain uses TRBV12-3 or TRBV12-4 and TRBJ1-2, with TRBD1 as a possible D gene (5 bases). V was cut by 2 bases and J by 10 bases, with 11 bases left in between. This CDR3 contains 12 residues.

The V and J genes are TRBV3-1 and TRBJ1-4; D possibly corresponds to TRBD1 (5 bases). The CDR3 runs 14 residues. The V end lost 2 bases, the J end lost 7 bases, and 11 bases lay between the germline ends. Germline CDR1 LGHDT, CDR2 YNNKEL (reference sequence). CDR3 DNA sequence: TGTGCCAGCAGCCAATACGGGGACGGTGAAAAACTGTTTTTT. Protein: CASSQYGDGEKLFF.

This sequence joins TRBV27 and TRBJ2-1, with TRBD1 as a possible D gene (6 bases). Per germline, CDR1 MNHEY and CDR2 SMNVEV (reference sequence). V was clipped by 3 bases and J by 3 bases, with 18 bases between them. This CDR3 has 17 amino acids. For the CDR3, the DNA is TGTGCCAGCAGTTTGCGCCAATTCCCGGACAGCTACAATGAGCAGTTCTTC. Its translation: CASSLRQFPDSYNEQFF.

The sample holds one count of this clonotype. The genes are TRBV5-6 and TRBJ2-5, with TRBD2 as a possible D gene (5 bases). The V and J ends lost 0 bases and 2 bases respectively, with 14 bases between them. The CDR3 spans 16 residues. Germline assignment: CDR1 SGHDT and CDR2 YYEEEE. The CDR3 bases are TGTGCCAGCAGCTTGGAAATGGGTCGGGAACAAGAGACCCAGTACTTC. This translates into CASSLEMGREQETQYF.

This sequence joins TRBV6-5 and TRBJ1-2; no clear D. V gave up 0 bases and J gave up 6 bases, with 14 bases separating them. CDR3 length equals 15 residues. Per germline, CDR1 MNHEY and CDR2 SVGAGI. The chain's CDR3 is CASSYSSGLGDGYTF. CDR3 DNA: TGTGCCAGCAGTTACTCTTCAGGCCTAGGAGATGGCTACACCTTC.

V is TRBV7-2 and J is TRBJ2-5; 9 positions match TRBD1. The CDR3 totals 15 residues. Per germline, CDR1 SGHTA and CDR2 FQGNSA. The V gene end was trimmed by 1 base and the J gene end by 5 bases; junction bases not matched to a gene: 5. The CDR3 sequence: CASSLGTGVWETQYF. The CDR3 region has the DNA TGTGCCAGCAGCTTAGGGACAGGGGTGTGGGAGACCCAGTACTTC.